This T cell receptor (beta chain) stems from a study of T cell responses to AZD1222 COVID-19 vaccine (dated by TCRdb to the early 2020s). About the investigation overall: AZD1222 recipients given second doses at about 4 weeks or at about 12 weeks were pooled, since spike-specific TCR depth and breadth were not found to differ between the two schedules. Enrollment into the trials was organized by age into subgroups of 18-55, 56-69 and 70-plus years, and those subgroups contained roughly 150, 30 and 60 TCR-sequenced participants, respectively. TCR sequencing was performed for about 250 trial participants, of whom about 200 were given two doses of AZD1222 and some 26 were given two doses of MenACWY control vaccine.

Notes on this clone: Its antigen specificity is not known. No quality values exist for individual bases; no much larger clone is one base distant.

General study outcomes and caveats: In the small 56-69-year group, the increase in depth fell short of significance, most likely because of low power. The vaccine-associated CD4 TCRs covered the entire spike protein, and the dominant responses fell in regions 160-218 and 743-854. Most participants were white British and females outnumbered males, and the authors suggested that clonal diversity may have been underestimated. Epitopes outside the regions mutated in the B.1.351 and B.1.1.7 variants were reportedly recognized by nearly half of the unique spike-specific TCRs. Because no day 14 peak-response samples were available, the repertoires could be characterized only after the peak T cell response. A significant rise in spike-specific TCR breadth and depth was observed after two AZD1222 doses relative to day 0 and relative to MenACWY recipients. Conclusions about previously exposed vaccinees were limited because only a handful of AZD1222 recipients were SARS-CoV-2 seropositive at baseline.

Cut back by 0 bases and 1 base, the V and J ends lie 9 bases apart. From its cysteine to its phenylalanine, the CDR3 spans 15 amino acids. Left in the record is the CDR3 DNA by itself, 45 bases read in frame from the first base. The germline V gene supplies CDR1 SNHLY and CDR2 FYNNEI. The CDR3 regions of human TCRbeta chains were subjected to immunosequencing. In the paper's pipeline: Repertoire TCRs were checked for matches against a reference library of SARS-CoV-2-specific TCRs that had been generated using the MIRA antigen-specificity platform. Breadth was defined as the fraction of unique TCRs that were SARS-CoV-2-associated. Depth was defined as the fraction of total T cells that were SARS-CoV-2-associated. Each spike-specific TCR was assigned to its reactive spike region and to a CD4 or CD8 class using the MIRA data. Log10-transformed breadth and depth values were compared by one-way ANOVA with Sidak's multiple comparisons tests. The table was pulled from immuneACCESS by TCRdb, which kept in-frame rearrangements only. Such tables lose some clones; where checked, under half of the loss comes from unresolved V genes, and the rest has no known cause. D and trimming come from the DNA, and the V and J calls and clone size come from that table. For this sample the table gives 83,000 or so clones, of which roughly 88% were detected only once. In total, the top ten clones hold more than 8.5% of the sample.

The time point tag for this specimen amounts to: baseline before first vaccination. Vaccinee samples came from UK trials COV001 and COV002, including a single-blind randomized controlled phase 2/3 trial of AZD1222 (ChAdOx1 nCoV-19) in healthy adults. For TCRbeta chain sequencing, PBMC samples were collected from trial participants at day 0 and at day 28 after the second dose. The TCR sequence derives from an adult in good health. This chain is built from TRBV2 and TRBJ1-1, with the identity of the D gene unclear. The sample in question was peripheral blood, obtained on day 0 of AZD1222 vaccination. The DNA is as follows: TGTGCCAGCAGTGAAGCTCTAGGCCGGAACACTGAAGCTTTCTTT. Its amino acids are CASSEALGRNTEAFF.